The source of this T cell receptor (beta chain) is a study of blood T cell repertoires in COVID-19. The CDR3 extends over 12 amino acids. V lost 3 bases, J lost 3 bases, and 5 bases lay in between. Germline assignment: CDR1 ENHRY and CDR2 SYGVKD. This clone was seen just once. The protocol was immunoSEQ multiplex PCR, while the TCRdb copy is restricted to in-frame clones and leaves out a portion. There are under 200,000 clones in the sample; about 88% occur only once, and 20% to 25% lies in the top ten. This sequence joins TRBV10-3 and TRBJ1-2; D is unresolved. This receptor was identified in a woman in her thirties or forties in a cohort exposed to, infected with or recovered from COVID-19 (not recorded which). Material for sequencing was PBMCs or T cells enriched from blood (not recorded which). Written as DNA, the CDR3 is TGTGCCATCAGTGAATCGGACTATGGCTACACCTTC. Translating it yields CAISESDYGYTF.